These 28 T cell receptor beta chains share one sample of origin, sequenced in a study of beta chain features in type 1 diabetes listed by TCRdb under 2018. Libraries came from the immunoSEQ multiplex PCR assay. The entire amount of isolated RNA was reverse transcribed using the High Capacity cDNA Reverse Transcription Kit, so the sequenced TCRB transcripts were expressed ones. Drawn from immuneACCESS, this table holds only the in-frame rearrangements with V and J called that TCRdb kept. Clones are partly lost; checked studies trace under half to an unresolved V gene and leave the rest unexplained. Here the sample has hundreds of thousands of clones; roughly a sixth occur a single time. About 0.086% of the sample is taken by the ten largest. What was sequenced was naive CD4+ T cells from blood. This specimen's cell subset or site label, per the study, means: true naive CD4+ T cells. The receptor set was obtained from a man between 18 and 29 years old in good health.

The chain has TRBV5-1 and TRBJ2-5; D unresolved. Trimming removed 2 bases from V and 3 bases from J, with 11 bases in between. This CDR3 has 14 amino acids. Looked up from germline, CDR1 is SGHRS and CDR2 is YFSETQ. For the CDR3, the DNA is TGCGCCAGCAGCTTCGGGTATTCGGAAGAGACCCAGTACTTC. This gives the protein CASSFGYSEETQYF. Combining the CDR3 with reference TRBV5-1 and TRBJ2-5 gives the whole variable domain KAGVTQTPRYLIKTRGQQVTLSCSPISGHRSVSWYQQTPGQGLQFLFEYFSETQRNKGNFPGRFSGRQFSNSRSEMNVSTLELGDSALYLCASSFGYSEETQYFGPGTRLLVL.

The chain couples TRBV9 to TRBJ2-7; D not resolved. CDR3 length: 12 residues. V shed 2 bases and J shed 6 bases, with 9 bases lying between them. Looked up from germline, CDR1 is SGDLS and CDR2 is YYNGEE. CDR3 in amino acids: CASSVDYGEQYF. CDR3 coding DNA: TGTGCCAGCAGCGTCGATTACGGCGAGCAGTACTTC.

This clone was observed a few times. The CDR3 bases are TGTGCCAGCAGCCTCACGGGGCGCGGCACCGGGGAGCTGTTTTTT. It codes for CASSLTGRGTGELFF. The chain joins TRBV13 to TRBJ2-2; D may correspond to TRBD1 or TRBD2 (5 bases each). In germline, CDR1 is PRHDT, CDR2 FYEKMQ (reference sequence). The CDR3 has 15 residues. The V and J ends lost 5 bases and 4 bases respectively, with 14 bases between them.

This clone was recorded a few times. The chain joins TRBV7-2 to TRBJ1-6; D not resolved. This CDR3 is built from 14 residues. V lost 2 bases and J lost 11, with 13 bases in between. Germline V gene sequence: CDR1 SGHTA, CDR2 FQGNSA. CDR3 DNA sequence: TGTGCCAGCAGCTTAACTAGTTCCTCTACACCCCTCCACTTT. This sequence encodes CASSLTSSSTPLHF.

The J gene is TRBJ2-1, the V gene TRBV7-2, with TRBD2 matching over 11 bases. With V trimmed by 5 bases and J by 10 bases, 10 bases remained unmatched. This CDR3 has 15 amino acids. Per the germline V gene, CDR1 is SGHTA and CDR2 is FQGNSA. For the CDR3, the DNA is TGTGCCAGCAGCCCTAGACTAGCGGGAACTCGGGAGCAGTTCTTC. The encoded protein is CASSPRLAGTREQFF.

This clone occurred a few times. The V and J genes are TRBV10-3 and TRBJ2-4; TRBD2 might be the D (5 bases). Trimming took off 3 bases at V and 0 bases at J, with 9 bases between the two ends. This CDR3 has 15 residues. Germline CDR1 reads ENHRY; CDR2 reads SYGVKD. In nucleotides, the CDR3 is TGTGCCATCAGTGAAGGACTTTTAGCCAAAAACATTCAGTACTTC. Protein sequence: CAISEGLLAKNIQYF.

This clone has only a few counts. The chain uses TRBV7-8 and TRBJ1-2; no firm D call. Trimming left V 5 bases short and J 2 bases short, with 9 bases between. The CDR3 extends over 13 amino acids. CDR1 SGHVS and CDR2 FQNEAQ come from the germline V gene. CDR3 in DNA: TGTGCCAGCAGCAGGCAAAACAACTATGGCTACACCTTC. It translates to CASSRQNNYGYTF.

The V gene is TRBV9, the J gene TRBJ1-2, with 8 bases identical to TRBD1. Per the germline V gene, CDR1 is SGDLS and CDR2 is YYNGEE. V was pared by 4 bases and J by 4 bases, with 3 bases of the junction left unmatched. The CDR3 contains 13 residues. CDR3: CASSPDRAYGYTF. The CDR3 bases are TGTGCCAGCAGCCCGGACAGGGCCTATGGCTACACCTTC.

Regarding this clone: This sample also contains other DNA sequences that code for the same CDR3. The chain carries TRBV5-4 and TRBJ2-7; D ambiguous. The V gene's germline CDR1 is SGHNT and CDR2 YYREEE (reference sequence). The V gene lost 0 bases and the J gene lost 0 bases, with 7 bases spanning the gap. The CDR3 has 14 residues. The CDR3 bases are TGTGCCAGCAGCTTGGACAGAGTCTCCTACGAGCAGTACTTC. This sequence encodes CASSLDRVSYEQYF.

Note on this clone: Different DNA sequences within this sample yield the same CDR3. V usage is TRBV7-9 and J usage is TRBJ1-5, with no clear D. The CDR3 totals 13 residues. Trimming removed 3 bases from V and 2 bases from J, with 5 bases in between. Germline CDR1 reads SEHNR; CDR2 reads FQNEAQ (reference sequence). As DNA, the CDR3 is TGTGCCAGCAGCTTTGAGGGCAATCAGCCCCAGCATTTT. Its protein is CASSFEGNQPQHF.

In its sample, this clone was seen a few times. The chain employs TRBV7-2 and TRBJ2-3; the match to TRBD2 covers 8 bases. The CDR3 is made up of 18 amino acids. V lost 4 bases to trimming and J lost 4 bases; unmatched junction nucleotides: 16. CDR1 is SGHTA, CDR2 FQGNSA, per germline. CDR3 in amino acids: CASSSLRTGGLRADTQYF. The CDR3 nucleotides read TGTGCCAGCAGCTCCCTTCGAACGGGGGGGCTTAGGGCAGATACGCAGTATTTT.

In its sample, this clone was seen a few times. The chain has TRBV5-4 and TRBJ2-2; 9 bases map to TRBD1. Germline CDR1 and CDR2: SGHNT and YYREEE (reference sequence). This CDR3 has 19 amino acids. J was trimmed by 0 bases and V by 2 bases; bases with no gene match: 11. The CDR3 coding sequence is TGTGCCAGCAGCTTAGGGACAGGGTACCATCCCTCGAACACCGGGGAGCTGTTTTTT. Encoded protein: CASSLGTGYHPSNTGELFF.

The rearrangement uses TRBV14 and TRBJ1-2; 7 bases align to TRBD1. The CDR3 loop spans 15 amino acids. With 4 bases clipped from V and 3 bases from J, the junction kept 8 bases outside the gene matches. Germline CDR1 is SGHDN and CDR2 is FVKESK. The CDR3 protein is CASSRGTVRDYGYTF. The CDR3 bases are TGTGCCAGCAGCCGCGGGACAGTCCGAGACTATGGCTACACCTTC.

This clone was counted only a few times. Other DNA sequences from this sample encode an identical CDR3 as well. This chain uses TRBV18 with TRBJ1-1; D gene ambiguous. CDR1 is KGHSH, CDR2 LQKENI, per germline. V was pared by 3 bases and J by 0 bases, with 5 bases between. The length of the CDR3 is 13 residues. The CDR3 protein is CASSPQLNTEAFF. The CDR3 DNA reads TGTGCCAGCTCACCCCAGCTGAACACTGAAGCTTTCTTT.

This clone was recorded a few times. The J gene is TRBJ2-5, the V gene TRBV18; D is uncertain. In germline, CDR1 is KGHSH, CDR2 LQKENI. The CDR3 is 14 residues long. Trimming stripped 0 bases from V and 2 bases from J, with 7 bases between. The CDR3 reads CASSPPGFQETQYF. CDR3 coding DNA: TGTGCCAGCTCACCACCAGGGTTTCAAGAGACCCAGTACTTC.

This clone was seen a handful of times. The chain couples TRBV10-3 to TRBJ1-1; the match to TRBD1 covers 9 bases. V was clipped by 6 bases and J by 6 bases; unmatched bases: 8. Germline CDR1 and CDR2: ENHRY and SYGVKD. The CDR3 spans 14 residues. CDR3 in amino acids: CAISRGQGLAEAFF. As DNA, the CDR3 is TGTGCCATCAGCAGAGGACAGGGGTTAGCTGAAGCTTTCTTT.

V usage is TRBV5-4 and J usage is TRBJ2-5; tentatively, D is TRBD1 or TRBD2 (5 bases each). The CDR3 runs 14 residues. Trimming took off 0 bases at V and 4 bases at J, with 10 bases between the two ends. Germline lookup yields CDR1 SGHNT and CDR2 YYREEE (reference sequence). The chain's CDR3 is CASSLAGRPETQYF. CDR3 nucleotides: TGTGCCAGCAGCTTGGCGGGGCGACCAGAGACCCAGTACTTC.

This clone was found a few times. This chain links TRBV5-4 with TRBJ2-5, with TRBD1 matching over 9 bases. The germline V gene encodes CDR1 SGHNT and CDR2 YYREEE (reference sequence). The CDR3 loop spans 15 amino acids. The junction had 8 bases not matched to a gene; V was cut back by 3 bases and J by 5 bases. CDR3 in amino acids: CASSYPTGGTETQYF. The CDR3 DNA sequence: TGTGCCAGCAGCTATCCCACAGGGGGCACTGAGACCCAGTACTTC.

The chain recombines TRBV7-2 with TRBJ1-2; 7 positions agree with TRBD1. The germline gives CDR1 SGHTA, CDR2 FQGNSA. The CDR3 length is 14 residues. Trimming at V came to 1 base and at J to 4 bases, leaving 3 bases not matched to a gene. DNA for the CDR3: TGTGCCAGCAGCTTAGTGGAGGGGGCCTATGGCTACACCTTC. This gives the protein CASSLVEGAYGYTF. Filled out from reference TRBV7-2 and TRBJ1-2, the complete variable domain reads GAGVSQSPSNKVTEKGKDVELRCDPISGHTALYWYRQSLGQGLEFLIYFQGNSAPDKSGLPSDRFSAERTGGSVSTLTIQRTQQEDSAVYLCASSLVEGAYGYTFGSGTRLTVV.

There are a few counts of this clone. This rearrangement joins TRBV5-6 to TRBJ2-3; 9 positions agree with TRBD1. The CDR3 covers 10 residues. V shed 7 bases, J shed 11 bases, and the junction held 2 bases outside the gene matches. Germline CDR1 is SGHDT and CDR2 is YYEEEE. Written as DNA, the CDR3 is TGTGCCAGCGGGGACAGGGAGCAGTATTTT. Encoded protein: CASGDREQYF.

The CDR3 spells CASSSRLNTEAFF. CDR3 coding DNA: TGTGCCAGCAGCTCTCGCTTGAACACTGAAGCTTTCTTT. The chain employs TRBV7-3 and TRBJ1-1, with D hard to call. Trimming pared 4 bases from V and 0 bases from J, leaving 6 bases between. The CDR3 is 13 residues long. Germline CDR1 reads SGHTA; CDR2 reads FQGTGA. Variable domain in full (rest from reference TRBV7-3 and TRBJ1-1): GAGVSQTPSNKVTEKGKYVELRCDPISGHTALYWYRQSLGQGPEFLIYFQGTGAADDSGLPNDRFFAVRPEGSVSTLKIQRTERGDSAVYLCASSSRLNTEAFFGQGTRLTVV.

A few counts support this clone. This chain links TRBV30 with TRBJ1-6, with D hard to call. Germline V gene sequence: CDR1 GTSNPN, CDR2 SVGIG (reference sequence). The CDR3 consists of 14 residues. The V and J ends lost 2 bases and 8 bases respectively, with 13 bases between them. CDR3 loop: CAWSLGLGDSPLHF. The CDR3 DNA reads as TGTGCCTGGAGTCTAGGTCTCGGCGATTCACCCCTCCACTTT. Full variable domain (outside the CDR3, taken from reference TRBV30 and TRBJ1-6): SQTIHQWPATLVQPVGSPLSLECTVEGTSNPNLYWYRQAAGRGLQLLFYSVGIGQISSEVPQNLSASRPQDRQFILSSKKLLLSDSGFYLCAWSLGLGDSPLHFGNGTRLTVT.

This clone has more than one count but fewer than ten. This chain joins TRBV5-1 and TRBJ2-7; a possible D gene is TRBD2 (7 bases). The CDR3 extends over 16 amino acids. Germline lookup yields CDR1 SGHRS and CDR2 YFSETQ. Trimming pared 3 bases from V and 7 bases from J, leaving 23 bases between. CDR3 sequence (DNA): TGCGCCAGCAGCTCGTACCCGGGGGGCCCCATGGGGGAGCAGTACTTC. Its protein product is CASSSYPGGPMGEQYF.

CDR3 residues: CSVQTGRLTGELFF. For the CDR3, the DNA is TGCAGCGTCCAGACAGGGAGGTTGACCGGGGAGCTGTTTTTT. The chain joins TRBV29-1 to TRBJ2-2; a possible D gene is TRBD1 (7 bases). The germline V and J ends were trimmed by 6 bases and 5 bases, with 16 bases remaining between them. This CDR3 contains 14 residues. Germline CDR1 and CDR2: SQVTM and ANQGSEA.

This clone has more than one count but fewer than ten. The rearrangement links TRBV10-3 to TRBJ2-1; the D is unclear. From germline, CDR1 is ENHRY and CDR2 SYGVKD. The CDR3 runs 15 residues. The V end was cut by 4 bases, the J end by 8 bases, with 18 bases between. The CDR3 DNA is TGTGCCATCAGTGGCCGGACGCTGATCGGTTATGAGCAGTTCTTC. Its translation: CAISGRTLIGYEQFF.

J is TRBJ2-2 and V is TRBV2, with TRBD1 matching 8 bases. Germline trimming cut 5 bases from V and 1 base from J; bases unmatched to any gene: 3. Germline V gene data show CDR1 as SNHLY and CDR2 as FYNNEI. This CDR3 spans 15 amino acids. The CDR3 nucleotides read TGTGCCAGCAGTTCCGGGACAGGGAACACCGGGGAGCTGTTTTTT. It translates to CASSSGTGNTGELFF.

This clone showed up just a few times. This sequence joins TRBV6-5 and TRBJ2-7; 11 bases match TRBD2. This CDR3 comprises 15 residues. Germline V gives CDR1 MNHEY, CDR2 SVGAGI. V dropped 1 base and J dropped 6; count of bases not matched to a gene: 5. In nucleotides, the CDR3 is TGTGCCAGCAGTTACTGGACGGGGACTAGCGGCGAGCAGTACTTC. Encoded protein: CASSYWTGTSGEQYF.

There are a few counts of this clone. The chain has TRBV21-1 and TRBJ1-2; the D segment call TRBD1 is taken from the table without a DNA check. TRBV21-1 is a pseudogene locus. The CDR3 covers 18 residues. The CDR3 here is CASSKVPLPGRAGYGYTF. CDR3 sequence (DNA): TGTGCCAGCAGCAAAGTTCCCCTACCGGGCAGGGCCGGGTATGGCTACACCTTC.